This TCR beta chain stems from a study of cytomegalovirus exposure and HLA in healthy donors (dated by TCRdb to the late 2010s). Background on the whole study: According to an earlier analysis of around 600 of the donors, roughly 180 million T cells yielded 95 million to 140 million unique TCR beta sequences and about 300 Gb of sequence data. An early release covering approximately 600 HLA-typed donors comprised 250 to 350 gigabases of sequencing data and about 90 million unique TCR sequences. Of the 350 to 450 genotyped donors, 75% to 85% were placed in the genetic ancestry cluster associated with self-reported Caucasian donors. The aim of the study was to test whether cataloging public T cell receptors could identify signatures of past pathogen exposure. Using immunosequencing, the study profiled T cell repertoires from some 670 subjects and related those repertoires to cytomegalovirus serostatus. A separate validation cohort of over a hundred different subjects was used in addition to the approximately 700-subject first cohort. High-throughput TCR immunosequencing, statistical association of individual TCRs with disease status, and machine learning were combined to predict cytomegalovirus infection status. A later analysis re-analyzed previously published TCR beta repertoires from several hundred donors and added high-resolution HLA genotyping to study TCR occurrence patterns. The later analysis used no new phenotypic data to find candidate immune exposures, relying instead on TCR beta sequences and their occurrence across donors. An earlier analysis of several hundred of the donors applied high-throughput TCR beta sequencing to assess whether each TCR beta V gene segment acted as functional or pseudogenic. Donor age, sex, ethnicity and CMV serostatus were compiled together with the repertoire data. A later genetic analysis took genome-wide SNP genotypes for about three fifths of the 666 donors and used that subset as a discovery cohort. All discovery cohort repertoires had been generated on a single sequencing platform. HLA typing included class I and class II loci at four-digit resolution. The number of typed donors differed by locus: roughly 629-630 for A, B, C, DRB1 and DQB1; 500 to 550 for DQA1; approximately 600 for DPA1; and about 450 for DPB1. Four or five DR-DQ haplotypes were handled as single units for association and clustering because linkage in the cohort was strong. Among 398 genotyped donors of the cohort, an average of roughly 240,000 unique TCR beta nucleotide sequences were sequenced per donor, about a sixth of them non-productive. Points the paper makes about the study in general: While some public TCRs were present in many individuals, most TCR sequences turned up only very rarely across donors. In a later analysis, HLA-associated TCR beta chains were found to be more clonally expanded and to have lower generation probabilities than equally common non-associated chains. Linkage disequilibrium might explain the correlated functional status among segregating V segments, but an unknown experimental factor could not be ruled out. In both the original and validation cohorts, the classifier was reported to diagnose cytomegalovirus status with high specificity and sensitivity. The study gave a list of around 170 TCR beta chains associated with cytomegalovirus. The sequencing pipeline was judged likely to have produced a cluster of highly shared sequence variants as a technical artifact. According to a later analysis, most CMV-associated TCR beta chains appeared to be HLA-restricted, and the HLA associations seemed to be driven largely by CMV exposure. The authors suggested that the approach could potentially be extended to other disease states and immunological phenotypes. A later genetic analysis associated a missense DCLRE1C variant with V-gene and J-gene trimming of TCR beta chains, and an independent cohort replicated the association. Some IMGT-functional V segments, including TRBV6-2 and TRBV6-3, could not be distinguished by the 87-base-pair reads and were therefore excluded. Strong co-occurrence of HLA alleles, especially DR and DQ, made assigning TCR associations to individual alleles difficult. In a later analysis, TCR association rates were found to vary across HLA loci, with the most associated TCRs seen for DRB1 alleles and the fewest for HLA-C alleles. This cohort had only TCR beta chains sequenced, and the lack of alpha or paired-chain data limited which features could be detected. Roughly uniform sequencing depth across donors was assumed in presence/absence analyses, although this assumption may not hold. A later analysis reported that several top co-occurrence clusters appeared linked to parvovirus B19, influenza, CMV and Epstein-Barr virus. Because some donors lacked HLA typing at each locus, the association tests relied only on the typed subset. A later genetic analysis reported fewer N-insertions in productive TCRs among donors in an Asian-associated ancestry cluster than the roughly 620-donor mean. At a false discovery rate of 0.05, a later analysis linked 16,951 TCR beta sequences to specific HLA alleles. Immune exposure information for the cohort was limited to CMV serostatus. The earlier analysis of about 600 of the donors excluded some 15 rarely observed V segments, including chromosome 9 orphons, because counts were too low. Broadly in line with IMGT annotations, most TCR beta V segments showed up in productive rearrangements about 87% or about 30% of the time in an earlier analysis of several hundred of the donors. In vitro tests confirmed that a few of the cytomegalovirus-associated TCR beta chains recognize cytomegalovirus antigens. A further reported finding was that TCR beta sequences accurately predicted the HLA-A and HLA-B alleles for most subjects in the first cohort.

This clone was counted between two and nine times. Its antigen specificity is not known. Base quality data are lacking; no much larger clone is found one base away. V is reduced by 5 bases and J by 2 bases, leaving a spacing of 18 bases between them. From the germline V gene, CDR1 is LGHNA and CDR2 is YSLEER. The CDR3, from cysteine to phenylalanine, totals 16 residues. Only the CDR3 DNA is retained, 48 bases long and in frame from the first base. Receptor amplification or capture employed the immunoSEQ multiplex PCR assay. For the multiplex PCR, a mixture combining 60 forward primers for TCR Vbeta segments and 13 reverse primers for TCR Jbeta segments was used. The CDR3 region of rearranged TCR beta genes was amplified from genomic DNA with a multiplex PCR assay. The Illumina HiSeq System was used to sequence the amplified TCR beta libraries as 87-base-pair reads. In the paper's pipeline: A later analysis tallied approximately 87 million unique TCR beta chains across the 666 repertoires, and approximately 12 million of those chains were shared by two or more donors. Raw reads were error-corrected and collapsed into unique sequences with a nearest-neighbor algorithm that merged closely related sequences to remove PCR and sequencing errors. To assign V, D and J gene segments, CDR3 sequences were aligned to IMGT reference sequences. For a sequence to be retained, a match of at least six nucleotides to both a V gene segment and a J gene segment was required. A rearrangement counted as productive if the CDR3 had no stop codons and remained in frame with V and J, and every other rearrangement counted as non-productive. Following IMGT convention, CDR3 was defined as the stretch from the second conserved V-encoded cysteine up to the conserved J-encoded phenylalanine. The earlier analysis of roughly 590 of the donors excluded sequences that lacked an unambiguous match to a single V gene segment. An earlier analysis of just under 600 of the donors called V segments functional above 56.7% productive rearrangements and segregating when the between-donor standard deviation exceeded 5%. To diagnose cytomegalovirus status from the catalog of TCR beta chain sequences, a statistical classification framework was built. A later analysis assigned V and J genes by comparing TCR nucleotide sequences with IMGT/GENE-DB human TR gene sequences. Using the TCRdist pipeline, a later analysis assigned CDR3 sequences along with most-parsimonious VDJ recombination scenarios. In a later analysis, every TCR beta chain was defined by the combination of its CDR3 amino acid sequence and its V-gene family, and reads without a unique V-gene family were dropped. A later analysis removed 592 highly shared, low-generation-probability nucleotide sequences to deal with suspected cross-contamination and a sequencing artifact. A later analysis calculated a clonal expansion index for each public chain from normalized within-repertoire ranks of inferred template counts. In a later analysis, generation probabilities were computed using a VDJ recombination model fitted to out-of-frame rearrangements, and the results were checked against IGoR. Hypergeometric tests were used in a later analysis to score TCR-TCR, TCR-HLA and TCR-CMV co-occurrence, with a repertoire-size bias correction applied to the TCR pairs. In a later analysis, false discovery rates were estimated by permuting HLA or CMV assignments 20 times. In a later analysis, co-occurring TCRs were grouped with DBSCAN, and TCRdist sequence similarity was added when clustering was performed within HLA-allele-positive subsets. Co-occurrence clustering excluded repertoires with fewer than 30,000 or more than 120,000 public chains, plus five with anomalous nucleotide sharing. In TCRdb, the immuneACCESS table is reduced to in-frame sequences with V and J assigned. These tables do not hold every clone; where another copy was compared, an unresolved V gene accounts for under half, and the others remain unexplained. The DNA was the basis for D and trimming; V, J and clone size are from that table. The sample contains 140,000 or so clones, roughly 78% of them found a single time. The top ten clonotypes cover over 2.5% of the sample.

The cohort comprised more than 550 healthy bone marrow donors. All cohort members were sampled while nominally healthy, although unrecorded immune exposures were likely present. The donor tested CMV seronegative and was one of the 352 seronegative cohort members. Each donor provided a peripheral blood sample, and peripheral blood mononuclear cells were used for TCR beta sequencing. The Qiagen DNeasy Blood Extraction Kit was used to extract genomic DNA from the blood cell samples. The sequenced sample was PBMCs. This receptor was taken from a female donor in good health and CMV-seronegative. The chain is assembled from TRBV4-3 and TRBJ1-1; the best D guess is TRBD1, with 5 bases matching. The sequence in DNA is TGCGCCAGCAGCACCTACCACAGGTCACAAAACACTGAAGCTTTCTTT. Its product reads: CASSTYHRSQNTEAFF.